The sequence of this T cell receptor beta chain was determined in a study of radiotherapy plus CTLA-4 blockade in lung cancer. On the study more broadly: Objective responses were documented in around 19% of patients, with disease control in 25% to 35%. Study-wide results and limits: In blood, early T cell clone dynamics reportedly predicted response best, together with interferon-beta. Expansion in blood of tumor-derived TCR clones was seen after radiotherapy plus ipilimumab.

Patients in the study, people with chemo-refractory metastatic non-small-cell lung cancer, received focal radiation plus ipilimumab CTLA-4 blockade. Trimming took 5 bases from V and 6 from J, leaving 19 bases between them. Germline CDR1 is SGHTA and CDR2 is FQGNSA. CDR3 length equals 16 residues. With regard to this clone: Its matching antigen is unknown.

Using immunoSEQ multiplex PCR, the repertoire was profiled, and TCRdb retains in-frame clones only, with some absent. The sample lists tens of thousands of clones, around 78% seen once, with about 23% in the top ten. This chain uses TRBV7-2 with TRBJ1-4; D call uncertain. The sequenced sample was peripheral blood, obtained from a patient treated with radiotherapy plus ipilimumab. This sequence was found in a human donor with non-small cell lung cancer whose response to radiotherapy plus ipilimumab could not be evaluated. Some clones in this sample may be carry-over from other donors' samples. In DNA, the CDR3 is TGTGCCAGCAGCCGTGCCCGGGAACCTCGATATGAAAAACTGTTTTTT. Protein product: CASSRAREPRYEKLFF.